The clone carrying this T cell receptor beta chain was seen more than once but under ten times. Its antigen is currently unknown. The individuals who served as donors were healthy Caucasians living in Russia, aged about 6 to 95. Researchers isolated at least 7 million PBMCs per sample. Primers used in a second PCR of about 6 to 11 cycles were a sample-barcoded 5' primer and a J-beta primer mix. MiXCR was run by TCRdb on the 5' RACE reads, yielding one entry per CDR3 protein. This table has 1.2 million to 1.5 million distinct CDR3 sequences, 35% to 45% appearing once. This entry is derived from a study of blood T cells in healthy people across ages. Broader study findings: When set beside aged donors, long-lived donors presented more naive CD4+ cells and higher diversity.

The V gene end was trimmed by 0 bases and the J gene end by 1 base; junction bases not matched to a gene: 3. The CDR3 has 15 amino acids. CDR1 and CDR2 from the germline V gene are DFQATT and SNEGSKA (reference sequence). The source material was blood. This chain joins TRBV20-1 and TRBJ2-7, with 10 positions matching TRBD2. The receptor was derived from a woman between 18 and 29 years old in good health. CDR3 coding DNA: TGCAGTGCTAGAGATTTGACTAGCGGGTCCTACGAGCAGTACTTC. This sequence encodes CSARDLTSGSYEQYF.